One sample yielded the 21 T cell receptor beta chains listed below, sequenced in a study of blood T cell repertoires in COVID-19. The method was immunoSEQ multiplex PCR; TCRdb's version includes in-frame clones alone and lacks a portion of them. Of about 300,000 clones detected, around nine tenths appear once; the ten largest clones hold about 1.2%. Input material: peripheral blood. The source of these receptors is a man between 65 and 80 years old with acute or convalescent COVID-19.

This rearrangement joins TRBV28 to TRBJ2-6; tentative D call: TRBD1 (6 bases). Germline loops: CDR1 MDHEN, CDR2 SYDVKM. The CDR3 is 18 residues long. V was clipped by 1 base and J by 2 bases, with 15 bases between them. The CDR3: CASSLFSRGSTGANVLTF. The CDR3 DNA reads TGTGCCAGCAGTTTATTCTCCAGGGGTTCCACTGGGGCCAACGTCCTGACTTTC.

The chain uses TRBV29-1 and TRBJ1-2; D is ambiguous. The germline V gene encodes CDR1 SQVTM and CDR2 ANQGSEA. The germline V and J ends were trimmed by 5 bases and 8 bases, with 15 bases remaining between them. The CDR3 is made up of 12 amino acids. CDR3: CSVSFGKGGYTF. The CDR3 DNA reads TGCAGCGTTAGCTTCGGGAAGGGAGGCTACACCTTC.

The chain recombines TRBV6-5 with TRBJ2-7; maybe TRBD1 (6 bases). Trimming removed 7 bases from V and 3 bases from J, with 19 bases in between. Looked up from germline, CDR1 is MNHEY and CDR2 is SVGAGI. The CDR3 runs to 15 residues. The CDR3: CASMGAGSKGYEQYF. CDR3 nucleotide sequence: TGTGCCAGCATGGGGGCAGGGAGTAAGGGCTACGAGCAGTACTTC.

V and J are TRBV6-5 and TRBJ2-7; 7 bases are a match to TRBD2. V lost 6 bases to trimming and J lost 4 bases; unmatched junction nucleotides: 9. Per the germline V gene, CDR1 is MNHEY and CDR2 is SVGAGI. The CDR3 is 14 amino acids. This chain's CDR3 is CASSRGGRGYEQYF. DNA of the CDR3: TGTGCCAGCAGCCGGGGCGGGAGAGGGTACGAGCAGTACTTC.

CDR3 amino acids: CASSPLGHSYEQYF. The CDR3 nucleotides are TGTGCCAGCAGCCCACTGGGACACTCCTACGAGCAGTACTTC. The rearrangement joins TRBV28 to TRBJ2-7, with D possibly TRBD1 on 6 matching bases. In germline, CDR1 is MDHEN, CDR2 SYDVKM. Trimming took 6 bases from V and 0 from J, leaving 12 bases between them. CDR3 length equals 14 residues. Full variable domain (outside the CDR3, taken from reference TRBV28 and TRBJ2-7): DVKVTQSSRYLVKRTGEKVFLECVQDMDHENMFWYRQDPGLGLRLIYFSYDVKMKEKGDIPEGYSVSREKKERFSLILESASTNQTSMYLCASSPLGHSYEQYFGPGTRLTVT.

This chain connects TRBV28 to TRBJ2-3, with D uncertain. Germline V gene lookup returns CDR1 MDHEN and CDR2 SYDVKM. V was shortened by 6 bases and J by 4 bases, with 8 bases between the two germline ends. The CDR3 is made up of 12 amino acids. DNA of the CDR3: TGTGCCAGCAGACCCGCGGCAGATACGCAGTATTTT. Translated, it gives CASRPAADTQYF.

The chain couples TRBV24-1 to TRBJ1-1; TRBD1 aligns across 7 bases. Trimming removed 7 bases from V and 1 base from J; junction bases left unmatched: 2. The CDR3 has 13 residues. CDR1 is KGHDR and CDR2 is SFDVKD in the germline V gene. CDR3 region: CATSEGANTEAFF. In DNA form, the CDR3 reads TGTGCCACCAGCGAGGGGGCGAACACTGAAGCTTTCTTT.

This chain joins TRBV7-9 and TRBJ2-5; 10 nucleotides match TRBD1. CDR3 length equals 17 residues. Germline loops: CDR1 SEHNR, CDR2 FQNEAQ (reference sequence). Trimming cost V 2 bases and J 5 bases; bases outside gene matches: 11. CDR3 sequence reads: CASSLYNTGTGAETQYF. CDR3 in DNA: TGTGCCAGCAGCTTATACAATACCGGGACAGGGGCCGAGACCCAGTACTTC.

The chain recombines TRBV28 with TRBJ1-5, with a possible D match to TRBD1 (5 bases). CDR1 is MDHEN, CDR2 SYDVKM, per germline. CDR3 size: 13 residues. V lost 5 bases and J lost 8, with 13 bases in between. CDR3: CASSGKGREPQHF. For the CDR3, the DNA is TGTGCCAGCAGTGGAAAGGGGAGGGAGCCCCAGCATTTT.

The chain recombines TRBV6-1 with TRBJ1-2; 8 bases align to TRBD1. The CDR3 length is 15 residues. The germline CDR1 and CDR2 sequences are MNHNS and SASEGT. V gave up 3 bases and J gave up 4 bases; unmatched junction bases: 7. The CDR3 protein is CASSEQGARIYGYTF. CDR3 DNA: TGTGCCAGCAGTGAGCAGGGGGCCCGGATCTATGGCTACACCTTC.

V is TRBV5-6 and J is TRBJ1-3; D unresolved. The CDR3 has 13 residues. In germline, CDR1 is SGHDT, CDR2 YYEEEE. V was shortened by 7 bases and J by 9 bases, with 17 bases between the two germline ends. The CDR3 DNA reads TGTGCCAGCGGGCTTGGGTCTGGGTTCACCATATATTTT. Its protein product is CASGLGSGFTIYF.

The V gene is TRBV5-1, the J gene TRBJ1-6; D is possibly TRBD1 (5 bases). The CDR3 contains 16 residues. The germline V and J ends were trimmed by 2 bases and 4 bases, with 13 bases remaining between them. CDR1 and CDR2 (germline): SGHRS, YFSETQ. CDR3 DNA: TGCGCCAGCAGCTTCAACAGAGACAGTTATAATTCACCCCTCCACTTT. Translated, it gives CASSFNRDSYNSPLHF. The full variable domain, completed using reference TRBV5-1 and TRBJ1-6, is KAGVTQTPRYLIKTRGQQVTLSCSPISGHRSVSWYQQTPGQGLQFLFEYFSETQRNKGNFPGRFSGRQFSNSRSEMNVSTLELGDSALYLCASSFNRDSYNSPLHFGNGTRLTVT.

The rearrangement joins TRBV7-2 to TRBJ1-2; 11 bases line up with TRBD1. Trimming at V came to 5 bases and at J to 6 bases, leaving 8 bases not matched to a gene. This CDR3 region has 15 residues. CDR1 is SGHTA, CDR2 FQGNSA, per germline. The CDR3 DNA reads TGTGCCAGCAGCCTAAGGACAGGGGGCTTGGATGGCTACACCTTC. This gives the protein CASSLRTGGLDGYTF.

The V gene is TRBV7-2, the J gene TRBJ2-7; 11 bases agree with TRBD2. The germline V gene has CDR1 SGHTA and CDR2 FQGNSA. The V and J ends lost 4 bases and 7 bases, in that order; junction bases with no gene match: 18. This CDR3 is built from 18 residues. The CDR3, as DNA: TGTGCCAGCAGCTCTCGAATCCTGGGACTAGCGGTCCCGCCTGAGCAGTACTTC. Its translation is CASSSRILGLAVPPEQYF.

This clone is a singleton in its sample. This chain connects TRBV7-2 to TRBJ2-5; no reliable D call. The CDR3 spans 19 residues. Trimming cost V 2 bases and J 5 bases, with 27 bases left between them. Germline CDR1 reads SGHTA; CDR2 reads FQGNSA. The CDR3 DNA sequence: TGTGCCAGCAGCTTAAAGACCCCCAGCCCGGGTGGCAGTGGGGAGACCCAGTACTTC. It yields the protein CASSLKTPSPGGSGETQYF.

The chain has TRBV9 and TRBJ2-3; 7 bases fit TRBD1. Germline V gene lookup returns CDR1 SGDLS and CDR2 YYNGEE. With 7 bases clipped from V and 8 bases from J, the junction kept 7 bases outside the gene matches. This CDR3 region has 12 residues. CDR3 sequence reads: CASRDSQGTQYF. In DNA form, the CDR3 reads TGTGCCAGCCGGGACAGTCAAGGTACGCAGTATTTT. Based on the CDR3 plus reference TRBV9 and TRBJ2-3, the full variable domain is DSGVTQTPKHLITATGQRVTLRCSPRSGDLSVYWYQQSLDQGLQFLIQYYNGEERAKGNILERFSAQQFPDLHSELNLSSLELGDSALYFCASRDSQGTQYFGPGTRLTVL.

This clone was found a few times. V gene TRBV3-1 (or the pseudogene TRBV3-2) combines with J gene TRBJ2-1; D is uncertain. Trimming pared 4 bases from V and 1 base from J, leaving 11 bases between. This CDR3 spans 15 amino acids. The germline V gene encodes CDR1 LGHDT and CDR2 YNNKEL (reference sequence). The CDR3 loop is CASSLDSISYNEQFF. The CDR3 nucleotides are TGTGCCAGCAGCCTCGACTCAATTTCCTACAATGAGCAGTTCTTC.

CDR3 nucleotide sequence: TGTGCCAGCAGTCCGTACTGGGCAGAGACCCAGTACTTC. Residues: CASSPYWAETQYF. The chain carries TRBV28 and TRBJ2-5, with unresolved D. Trimming took 5 bases from V and 4 from J, leaving 11 bases between them. The germline V gene has CDR1 MDHEN and CDR2 SYDVKM. The length of the CDR3 is 13 residues.

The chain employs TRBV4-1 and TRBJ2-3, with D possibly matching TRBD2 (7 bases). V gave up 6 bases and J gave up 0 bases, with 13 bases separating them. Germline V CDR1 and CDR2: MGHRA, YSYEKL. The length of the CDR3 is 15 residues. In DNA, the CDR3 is TGCGCCAGCAGAGACGGGGGGCCTAGCACAGATACGCAGTATTTT. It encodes CASRDGGPSTDTQYF.

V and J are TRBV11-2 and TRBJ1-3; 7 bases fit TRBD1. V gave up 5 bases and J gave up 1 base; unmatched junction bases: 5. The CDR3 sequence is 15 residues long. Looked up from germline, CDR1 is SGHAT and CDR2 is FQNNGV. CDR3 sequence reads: CASSIQGYSGNTIYF. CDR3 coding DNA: TGTGCCAGCAGCATACAGGGGTATTCTGGAAACACCATATATTTT.

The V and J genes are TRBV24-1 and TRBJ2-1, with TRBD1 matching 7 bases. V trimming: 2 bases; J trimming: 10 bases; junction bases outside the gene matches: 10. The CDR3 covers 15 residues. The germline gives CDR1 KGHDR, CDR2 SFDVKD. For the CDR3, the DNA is TGTGCCACCAGTGATTCCCTTACTGGGACAGACGAGCAGTTCTTC. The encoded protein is CATSDSLTGTDEQFF.